The 14 T cell receptor beta chains below all came from one sample that was sequenced in a study of cytomegalovirus exposure and HLA in healthy donors. TCRdb's copy holds only in-frame clones and misses some; the assay was immunoSEQ multiplex PCR. The sample has 200,000 or so clones, more than 80% seen once. The specimen sequenced was PBMCs. The source is a man between 18 and 29 years old in good health and CMV-seropositive.

The CDR3 coding sequence is TGCAGCGTTGGGTTCGGGGGGCTGGGGGAGACCCAGTACTTC. Residues: CSVGFGGLGETQYF. This chain joins TRBV29-1 and TRBJ2-5; the D gene is possibly TRBD2 (7 bases). CDR3 length: 14 residues. Germline CDR1 and CDR2: SQVTM and ANQGSEA. V was pared by 4 bases and J by 5 bases, with 17 bases between.

The CDR3 region is CASSGTSETYNEQFF. DNA of the CDR3: TGCGCCAGCAGTGGGACTAGCGAGACCTACAATGAGCAGTTCTTC. The V gene is TRBV5-1, the J gene TRBJ2-1; 10 positions match TRBD2. The junction had 4 bases not matched to a gene; V was cut back by 5 bases and J by 2 bases. The V gene's germline CDR1 is SGHRS and CDR2 YFSETQ. This CDR3 contains 15 residues.

The chain combines TRBV27 with TRBJ1-4, with a weak D call TRBD1 (5 bases). Germline V gives CDR1 MNHEY, CDR2 SMNVEV (reference sequence). CDR3 length equals 13 residues. V lost 4 bases and J lost 11, with 14 bases in between. Here the CDR3 reads CASSWTNPRKLFF. Written as DNA, the CDR3 is TGTGCCAGCAGTTGGACAAACCCCCGGAAACTGTTTTTT. Looking up the rest from reference TRBV27 and TRBJ1-4 gives the full variable domain: EAQVTQNPRYLITVTGKKLTVTCSQNMNHEYMSWYRQDPGLGLRQIYYSMNVEVTDKGDVPEGYKVSRKEKRNFPLILESPSPNQTSLYFCASSWTNPRKLFFGSGTQLSVL.

V gene TRBV4-2 combines with J gene TRBJ1-3; 9 bases fit TRBD1. The CDR3 totals 16 residues. V shed 4 bases, J shed 3 bases, and the junction held 7 bases outside the gene matches. The germline gives CDR1 LGHNA, CDR2 YNFKEQ. The CDR3 nucleotides are TGTGCCAGCAGCCCGCGGACAGGGGTTGGTGGAAACACCATATATTTT. The encoded protein is CASSPRTGVGGNTIYF.

This clone has just one count. The chain recombines TRBV25-1 with TRBJ2-2; a possible D gene is TRBD1 (5 bases). The CDR3 spans 18 residues. V dropped 0 bases and J dropped 1 base, with 15 bases sitting between them. Germline V gives CDR1 MGHDK, CDR2 SYGVNS. In DNA form, the CDR3 reads TGTGCCAGCAGTGAATATAGTTCAGGGTTCCTGAACACCGGGGAGCTGTTTTTT. Its translation is CASSEYSSGFLNTGELFF. Together with reference TRBV25-1 and TRBJ2-2, the CDR3 gives the full variable domain: EADIYQTPRYLVIGTGKKITLECSQTMGHDKMYWYQQDPGMELHLIHYSYGVNSTEKGDLSSESTVSRIRTEHFPLTLESARPSHTSQYLCASSEYSSGFLNTGELFFGEGSRLTVL.

The rearrangement links TRBV27 to TRBJ2-3; 9 nucleotides align to TRBD2. The CDR3 is 16 amino acids. V shed 3 bases and J 3 bases; nucleotides not matched to a gene: 7. Looked up from germline, CDR1 is MNHEY and CDR2 is SMNVEV (reference sequence). This CDR3 reads CASSFGREGRTDTQYF. The CDR3 DNA sequence: TGTGCCAGCAGTTTTGGGCGGGAGGGGAGGACAGATACGCAGTATTTT.

The chain recombines TRBV6-6 with TRBJ2-7, with a tentative D call TRBD2 (6 bases). Trimming took 6 bases from V and 3 from J, leaving 12 bases between them. Per the germline V gene, CDR1 is MNHNY and CDR2 is SVGAGI (reference sequence). The CDR3 runs to 13 residues. CDR3 region: CASRGAGDYEQYF. The CDR3 nucleotides are TGTGCCAGCAGAGGAGCGGGCGACTACGAGCAGTACTTC.

The V call is TRBV1, the J call TRBJ2-7; the D call in the table, TRBD2, was not verified against the DNA. TRBV1 is given as a pseudogene. The CDR3 sequence is 19 residues long. CDR3 residues: CTSSQEWRASGSPSYEQYF. Here the CDR3 DNA reads TGCACCAGCAGCCAAGAATGGCGGGCTAGCGGGAGTCCCTCCTACGAGCAGTACTTC.

The chain uses TRBV28 and TRBJ1-5; no definite D call. V was clipped by 2 bases and J by 3 bases, with 8 bases between them. The CDR3 spans 14 residues. The V gene's germline CDR1 is MDHEN and CDR2 SYDVKM. The CDR3 is CASSLERSNQPQHF. The CDR3 DNA follows: TGTGCCAGCAGTTTAGAACGGTCCAATCAGCCCCAGCATTTT.

V and J are TRBV19 and TRBJ1-5; TRBD1 matches 7 bases. The CDR3 spans 15 residues. With 8 bases clipped from V and 1 base from J, the junction kept 8 bases outside the gene matches. Germline-derived CDR1 and CDR2 are LNHDA and SQIVND (reference sequence). CDR3 residues: CASHPQGQSNQPQHF. For the CDR3, the DNA is TGTGCCAGTCACCCCCAGGGACAGAGCAATCAGCCCCAGCATTTT.

The gene calls are TRBV29-1 and TRBJ2-7, with 9 positions matching TRBD1. Trimming removed 3 bases from V and 1 base from J; junction bases left unmatched: 1. From germline, CDR1 is SQVTM and CDR2 ANQGSEA. The CDR3 consists of 13 residues. The CDR3 DNA follows: TGCAGCGTTGACGGGACAGGGTCCTACGAGCAGTACTTC. Protein: CSVDGTGSYEQYF.

V and J are TRBV7-2 and TRBJ2-7; D is perhaps TRBD2 (5 bases). Per the germline V gene, CDR1 is SGHTA and CDR2 is FQGNSA. Deletions cut 6 bases from V and 7 bases from J, with 16 bases between. The CDR3 has 13 residues. CDR3 DNA: TGTGCCAGCAGTCAAGGAGGCGCGACAGAGCAGTACTTC. It codes for CASSQGGATEQYF.

The chain combines TRBV19 with TRBJ2-7, with a weak D call TRBD2 (5 bases). V was trimmed by 4 bases and J by 5 bases, leaving 12 bases between them. Germline CDR1 is LNHDA and CDR2 is SQIVND (reference sequence). This CDR3 has 13 amino acids. DNA for the CDR3: TGTGCCAGTAGTAGCTCCCCTAGCCACGAGCAGTACTTC. It translates to CASSSSPSHEQYF.

This chain links TRBV5-1 with TRBJ2-4, with D unclear. CDR1 SGHRS and CDR2 YFSETQ come from the germline V gene. Trimming took 0 bases from V and 0 from J, leaving 4 bases between them. There are 14 residues in the CDR3. The CDR3 is CASSLELAKNIQYF. The CDR3 region has the DNA TGCGCCAGCAGCTTGGAGCTAGCCAAAAACATTCAGTACTTC. The variable domain in full, completed from reference TRBV5-1 and TRBJ2-4, reads KAGVTQTPRYLIKTRGQQVTLSCSPISGHRSVSWYQQTPGQGLQFLFEYFSETQRNKGNFPGRFSGRQFSNSRSEMNVSTLELGDSALYLCASSLELAKNIQYFGAGTRLSVL.